The 31 T cell receptor beta chains below come from one sample, sequenced in a study of T cell responses to AZD1222 COVID-19 vaccine (dated by TCRdb to the early 2020s). Taken with the paper, the label for time point translates to: baseline before first vaccination. To prepare the library, the immunoSEQ multiplex PCR assay was applied. TCRdb stores this immuneACCESS table with in-frame sequences only. Part of the clones is absent; in the studies checked, under half of the shortfall reflects unresolved V genes, and no reason is known for the rest. This sample holds about 150,000 clones; roughly 90% were observed only once. Roughly 2.9% of the sample is taken by the ten largest. The material was peripheral blood, obtained on day 0 of AZD1222 vaccination. These receptors were obtained from an adult in good health.

This clone came up once. The chain carries TRBV5-3 and TRBJ1-6, with TRBD1 matching 8 bases. TRBV5-3 belongs to the ORF category, with a function that is uncertain. This CDR3 region has 15 residues. The J segment lost 2 bases and the V segment lost 5 bases, leaving 3 bases of the junction unmatched. CDR3 DNA sequence: TGTGCCAGAAGAGGACAGGGCCCCTATAATTCACCCCTCCACTTT. Translating it yields CARRGQGPYNSPLHF.

This chain links TRBV10-1 with TRBJ1-1; the D is unclear. The CDR3 is made up of 15 amino acids. Trimming removed 2 bases from V and 5 bases from J, with 15 bases in between. Germline CDR1 WNHNN, CDR2 SYGVQD (reference sequence). This chain's CDR3 is CASSEKWGNWTEAFF. The DNA of the CDR3 is TGCGCCAGCAGTGAGAAGTGGGGAAATTGGACTGAAGCTTTCTTT.

The chain has TRBV4-3 and TRBJ1-2; 7 bases map to TRBD1. Germline V gene sequence: CDR1 LGHNA, CDR2 YSLEER. J gave up 4 bases and V 0 bases, and 8 bases lay outside the gene matches. This CDR3 region has 16 residues. As DNA, the CDR3 is TGCGCCAGCAGCCAAGACCCGCAGGGGGTTGTCTATGGCTACACCTTC. Translation gives CASSQDPQGVVYGYTF.

V gene TRBV5-1 combines with J gene TRBJ2-3; 7 bases agree with TRBD1. With V trimmed by 9 bases and J by 3 bases, 13 bases remained unmatched. Per the germline V gene, CDR1 is SGHRS and CDR2 is YFSETQ. CDR3 length: 15 amino acids. CDR3 sequence: CATRRGDSATDTQYF. CDR3 in DNA: TGCGCCACGCGACGAGGGGACAGCGCAACAGATACGCAGTATTTT. The full variable domain, in which reference TRBV5-1 and TRBJ2-3 provide the parts outside the CDR3, is KAGVTQTPRYLIKTRGQQVTLSCSPISGHRSVSWYQQTPGQGLQFLFEYFSETQRNKGNFPGRFSGRQFSNSRSEMNVSTLELGDSALYLCATRRGDSATDTQYFGPGTRLTVL.

The V call is TRBV6-5, the J call TRBJ1-2, with TRBD1 matching over 9 bases. Germline V gene data show CDR1 as MNHEY and CDR2 as SVGAGI. The CDR3 has 12 amino acids. The J segment lost 8 bases and the V segment lost 6 bases, leaving 4 bases of the junction unmatched. CDR3 residues: CASRPGTGGYTF. CDR3 in DNA: TGTGCCAGCAGACCCGGGACAGGGGGCTACACCTTC.

The rearrangement links TRBV10-3 to TRBJ2-1; the D gene is possibly TRBD1 (5 bases). The CDR3 consists of 16 residues. Per the germline V gene, CDR1 is ENHRY and CDR2 is SYGVKD. V gave up 10 bases and J gave up 2 bases, with 21 bases separating them. CDR3 nucleotides: TGTGCCAGCTTAGCCTCTACAGGATCCGCCTACAATGAGCAGTTCTTC. It encodes CASLASTGSAYNEQFF.

The chain employs TRBV10-3 and TRBJ2-7; D is possibly TRBD1 (6 bases). The CDR3 covers 15 residues. V dropped 0 bases and J dropped 3 bases, with 12 bases sitting between them. Germline values: CDR1 ENHRY, CDR2 SYGVKD. The DNA of the CDR3 is TGTGCCATCAGTGAGTCGGGGACAAACAACTACGAGCAGTACTTC. Encoded protein: CAISESGTNNYEQYF.

For this clone: The same CDR3 can be traced to other DNA sequences in this sample. The chain combines TRBV5-1 with TRBJ1-6; D perhaps matches TRBD1 (6 bases). CDR1 is SGHRS, CDR2 YFSETQ, per germline. The CDR3 has 15 residues. Trimming stripped 0 bases from V and 7 bases from J, with 11 bases between. The CDR3 reads CASSLVSGGNSPLHF. The CDR3 nucleotides are TGCGCCAGCAGCTTGGTGTCGGGGGGCAATTCACCCCTCCACTTT.

This clone has a handful of counts. V usage is TRBV5-1 and J usage is TRBJ2-7; 8 nucleotides agree with TRBD1. This CDR3 is built from 15 residues. Germline V lookup: CDR1 SGHRS, CDR2 YFSETQ. J lost 6 bases, V lost 4 bases, and 12 bases had no gene match. This chain's CDR3 is CASSPRTGGLGEQYF. The CDR3 nucleotides read TGCGCCAGCAGCCCCAGAACAGGGGGTCTAGGCGAGCAGTACTTC.

The rearrangement joins TRBV12-3 or TRBV12-4 to TRBJ2-1, with a tentative D call TRBD1 (6 bases). V shed 5 bases and J shed 9 bases, with 11 bases lying between them. The CDR3 runs 12 residues. CDR3 region: CASSKGGIEQFF. The CDR3 nucleotides are TGTGCCAGCAGTAAAGGGGGAATTGAGCAGTTCTTC.

The chain recombines TRBV21-1 with TRBJ2-6; no check of the table's D call, TRBD1, against the DNA was made. TRBV21-1 is a recognized pseudogene. The CDR3 has 18 amino acids. The DNA of the CDR3 is TGTGCCAGCAGCAAAAGGGGACAGCCGCACTCTGGGGCCAACGTCCTGACTTTC. Translation gives CASSKRGQPHSGANVLTF.

V usage is TRBV5-6 and J usage is TRBJ1-1; 7 nucleotides match TRBD1. The germline V gene has CDR1 SGHDT and CDR2 YYEEEE. This CDR3 is built from 13 residues. V lost 4 bases, J lost 11 bases, and 11 bases stayed unmatched. The CDR3 region is CASSLLAGGSAFF. The CDR3 region has the DNA TGTGCCAGCAGCCTACTGGCAGGGGGTAGCGCTTTCTTT.

This chain joins TRBV2 and TRBJ2-7, with D possibly being TRBD2 (6 bases). The CDR3 has 11 residues. The V gene's germline CDR1 is SNHLY and CDR2 FYNNEI. V lost 8 bases, J lost 7 bases, and 12 bases lay in between. The CDR3 loop reads CASGREIEQYF. For the CDR3, the DNA is TGTGCCAGCGGGCGGGAAATAGAGCAGTACTTC.

This chain joins TRBV18 and TRBJ2-2, with 8 bases fitting TRBD1. Germline assignment: CDR1 KGHSH and CDR2 LQKENI. CDR3 size: 15 residues. V shed 6 bases, J shed 6 bases, and the junction held 9 bases outside the gene matches. In DNA, the CDR3 is TGTGCCAGCTCCCCGACAGGGGTTGGATCCGGGGAGCTGTTTTTT. Its translation is CASSPTGVGSGELFF.

The chain employs TRBV29-1 and TRBJ2-5; 7 bases match TRBD1. CDR3 length: 14 residues. Trimming at V came to 4 bases and at J to 5 bases, leaving 10 bases not matched to a gene. Germline lookup yields CDR1 SQVTM and CDR2 ANQGSEA. This CDR3 reads CSVAGQGVGETQYF. DNA of the CDR3: TGCAGCGTTGCTGGGCAGGGGGTTGGGGAGACCCAGTACTTC.

The chain couples TRBV7-2 to TRBJ2-7; no reliable D call. Trimming cost V 6 bases and J 3 bases, with 12 bases left between them. The CDR3 sequence is 13 residues long. Germline CDR1 SGHTA, CDR2 FQGNSA. CDR3 in amino acids: CASSLGPGYEQYF. CDR3 bases: TGTGCCAGCAGTTTGGGTCCGGGCTACGAGCAGTACTTC.

The J gene is TRBJ2-5, the V gene TRBV7-9; TRBD1 might be the D (6 bases). Germline CDR1 SEHNR, CDR2 FQNEAQ (reference sequence). CDR3 length equals 13 residues. The ends were cut back, 2 bases at V and 5 bases at J, with 9 bases in the middle. The CDR3 spells CASSLTGFETQYF. CDR3 sequence (DNA): TGTGCCAGCAGCTTAACAGGGTTTGAGACCCAGTACTTC.

The chain couples TRBV7-8 to TRBJ1-2; TRBD1 matches 9 bases. The CDR3 covers 16 residues. V lost 5 bases to trimming and J lost 0 bases; unmatched junction nucleotides: 7. Germline V gene sequence: CDR1 SGHVS, CDR2 FQNEAQ. The CDR3 is CASSPRDRASNYGYTF. The CDR3 nucleotides are TGTGCCAGCAGCCCCCGGGACAGGGCTTCTAACTATGGCTACACCTTC.

The rearrangement uses TRBV5-1 and TRBJ2-7, with D perhaps TRBD1 (6 bases). Germline lookup yields CDR1 SGHRS and CDR2 YFSETQ. The length of the CDR3 is 15 residues. Trimming removed 7 bases from V and 0 bases from J, with 17 bases in between. CDR3 DNA: TGCGCCAGCTCCCCTAGGGACACCCTCTCCTACGAGCAGTACTTC. Translation: CASSPRDTLSYEQYF.

In this sample, this clone turned up once. V is TRBV6-5 and J is TRBJ2-7; 8 bases match TRBD2. This CDR3 spans 15 amino acids. Unmatched junction bases numbered 9, after V lost 7 bases and J lost 1 base. Germline assignment: CDR1 MNHEY and CDR2 SVGAGI. In DNA form, the CDR3 reads TGTGCCAGCACGAGGCGGTTAGCGGGGTCCTACGAGCAGTACTTC. This codes for CASTRRLAGSYEQYF.

This clone is a singleton in its sample. The chain has TRBV7-9 and TRBJ2-5, with D perhaps TRBD2 (7 bases). V was clipped by 2 bases and J by 2 bases, with 21 bases between them. Looked up from germline, CDR1 is SEHNR and CDR2 is FQNEAQ (reference sequence). CDR3 size: 18 residues. The CDR3 bases are TGTGCCAGCAGCTTAAAGGGAAGTCGGCGGGGGCGACAAGAGACCCAGTACTTC. It yields the protein CASSLKGSRRGRQETQYF.

This sequence joins TRBV7-3 and TRBJ1-2; no definite D call. The V gene's germline CDR1 is SGHTA and CDR2 FQGTGA. This CDR3 region has 12 residues. Between the trimmed V and J ends, which lost 2 bases and 7 bases, there was a span of 8 bases. The DNA of the CDR3 is TGTGCCAGCAGCTTATCAGGATCTGGCTACACCTTC. Translated: CASSLSGSGYTF. The full variable domain, with the rest looked up from reference TRBV7-3 and TRBJ1-2, is GAGVSQTPSNKVTEKGKYVELRCDPISGHTALYWYRQSLGQGPEFLIYFQGTGAADDSGLPNDRFFAVRPEGSVSTLKIQRTERGDSAVYLCASSLSGSGYTFGSGTRLTVV.

CDR3 DNA: TGTGCCAGCAGTTCCTCCGGGCCGTCAGGGCCCCAGCATTTT. It codes for CASSSSGPSGPQHF. V usage is TRBV6-5 and J usage is TRBJ1-5; D not resolved. Germline CDR1 reads MNHEY; CDR2 reads SVGAGI. CDR3 length equals 14 residues. Deletions cut 4 bases from V and 9 bases from J, with 16 bases between.

This chain connects TRBV11-2 to TRBJ1-6; 8 bases match TRBD1. Looked up from germline, CDR1 is SGHAT and CDR2 is FQNNGV. The CDR3 runs 15 residues. Trimming at V came to 5 bases and at J to 11 bases, leaving 11 bases not matched to a gene. CDR3 amino acids: CASSIKSGGWAPLHF. CDR3 sequence (DNA): TGTGCCAGCAGCATTAAATCAGGGGGCTGGGCACCCCTCCACTTT.

The chain combines TRBV28 with TRBJ2-4; 9 nucleotides line up with TRBD2. After removal of 6 bases from V and 1 base from J, the junction contained 4 bases not matched to a gene. Germline CDR1 reads MDHEN; CDR2 reads SYDVKM. The CDR3 runs 15 residues. As DNA, the CDR3 is TGTGCCAGCAGCCCGAGCGGGGGGGCCAAAAACATTCAGTACTTC. The encoded protein is CASSPSGGAKNIQYF.

This clone was seen a few times. The genes are TRBV7-9 and TRBJ2-5, with 7 nucleotides matching TRBD1. The CDR3 is 14 amino acids. The ends lost 6 bases at V and 4 bases at J; junction bases unmatched: 8. Germline assignment: CDR1 SEHNR and CDR2 FQNEAQ (reference sequence). CDR3 in DNA: TGTGCCAGCAGTCGAGAGTACAGGGGAGAGACCCAGTACTTC. Residues: CASSREYRGETQYF.

The CDR3 sequence is CASSPLRQGAAGYTF. CDR3 sequence (DNA): TGTGCCAGCAGTCCCCTCCGTCAGGGAGCGGCTGGCTACACCTTC. The chain couples TRBV6-5 to TRBJ1-2, with D possibly being TRBD1 (5 bases). Germline CDR1 reads MNHEY; CDR2 reads SVGAGI. The CDR3 contains 15 residues. V lost 5 bases to trimming and J lost 7 bases, with 20 bases between them.

The chain recombines TRBV6-2 or TRBV6-3 with TRBJ1-1; 10 bases are shared with TRBD1. V was clipped by 6 bases and J by 5 bases; unmatched bases: 3. The CDR3 is 13 amino acids. Per germline, CDR1 MNHEY and CDR2 SVGEGT. The CDR3 DNA sequence: TGTGCCAGCAGCCCGGGACAGGGGACTGAAGCTTTCTTT. Its protein product is CASSPGQGTEAFF.

The chain is built from TRBV19 and TRBJ1-5; the D gene is possibly TRBD1 (5 bases). The V end was cut by 6 bases, the J end by 0 bases, with 12 bases between. Germline lookup yields CDR1 LNHDA and CDR2 SQIVND (reference sequence). The CDR3 has 15 residues. In nucleotides, the CDR3 is TGTGCCAGTAGAAAGACAGTTCTTAGCAATCAGCCCCAGCATTTT. Its translation: CASRKTVLSNQPQHF.

The rearrangement links TRBV6-4 to TRBJ2-3; 7 bases are shared with TRBD1. The CDR3 is made up of 15 amino acids. V dropped 10 bases and J dropped 2; count of bases not matched to a gene: 12. Per germline, CDR1 MRHNA and CDR2 SNTAGT. The CDR3 nucleotides read TGTGCCATCCCCTCTGCCGGGACAGACACAGATACGCAGTATTTT. Its translation: CAIPSAGTDTDTQYF.

The V call is TRBV7-9, the J call TRBJ1-1, with D maybe TRBD1 (5 bases). Trimming left V 3 bases short and J 4 bases short, with 9 bases between. Germline V gene lookup returns CDR1 SEHNR and CDR2 FQNEAQ (reference sequence). The CDR3 sequence is 13 residues long. CDR3: CASSLGGTTEAFF. The CDR3 DNA is TGTGCCAGCAGCTTGGGGGGGACCACTGAAGCTTTCTTT.